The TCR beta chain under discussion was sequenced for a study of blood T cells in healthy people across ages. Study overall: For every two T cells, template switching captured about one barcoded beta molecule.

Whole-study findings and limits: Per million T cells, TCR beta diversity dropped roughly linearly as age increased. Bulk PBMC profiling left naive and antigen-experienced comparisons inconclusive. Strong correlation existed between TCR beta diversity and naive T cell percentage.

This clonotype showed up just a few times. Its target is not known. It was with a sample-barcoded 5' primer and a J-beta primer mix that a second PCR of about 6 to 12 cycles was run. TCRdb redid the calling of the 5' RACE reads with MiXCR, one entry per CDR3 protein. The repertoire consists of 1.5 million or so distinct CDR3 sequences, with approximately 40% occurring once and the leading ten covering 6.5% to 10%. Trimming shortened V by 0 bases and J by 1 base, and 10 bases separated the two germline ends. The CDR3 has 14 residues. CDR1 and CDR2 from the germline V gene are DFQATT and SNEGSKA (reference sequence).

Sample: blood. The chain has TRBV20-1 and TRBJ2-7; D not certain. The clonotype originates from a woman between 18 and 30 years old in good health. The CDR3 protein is CSARDMEQSYEQYF. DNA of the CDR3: TGCAGTGCTAGAGATATGGAACAGTCCTACGAGCAGTACTTC.